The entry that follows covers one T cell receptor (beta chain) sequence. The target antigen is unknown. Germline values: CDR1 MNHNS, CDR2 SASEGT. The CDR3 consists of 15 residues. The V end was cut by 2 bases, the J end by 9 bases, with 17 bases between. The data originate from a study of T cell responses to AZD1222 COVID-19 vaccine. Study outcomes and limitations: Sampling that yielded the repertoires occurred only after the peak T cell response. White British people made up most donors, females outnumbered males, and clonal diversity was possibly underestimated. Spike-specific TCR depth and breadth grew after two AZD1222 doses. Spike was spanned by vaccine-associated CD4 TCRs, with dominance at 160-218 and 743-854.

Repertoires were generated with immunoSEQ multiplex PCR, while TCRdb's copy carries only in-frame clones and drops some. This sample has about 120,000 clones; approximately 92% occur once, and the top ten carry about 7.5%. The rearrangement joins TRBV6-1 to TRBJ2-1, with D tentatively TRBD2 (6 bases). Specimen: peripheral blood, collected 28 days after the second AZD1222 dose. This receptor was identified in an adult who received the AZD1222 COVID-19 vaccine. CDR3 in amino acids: CASSERDGRVSEQFF. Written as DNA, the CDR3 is TGTGCCAGCAGTGAAAGGGACGGGAGAGTTTCTGAGCAGTTCTTC.